The clone carrying this T cell receptor (beta chain) was counted a single time. Some clones are missing from TCRdb's copy, which holds only in-frame ones; the method was immunoSEQ multiplex PCR. The sample holds 55,000 to 70,000 clones, 86% seen once. The data were taken from a study of lymphopenia after photon versus proton radiotherapy. Trimming pared 0 bases from V and 7 bases from J, leaving 15 bases between. Germline loops: CDR1 GTSNPN, CDR2 SVGIG (reference sequence). This CDR3 contains 15 residues. The source of this sequence is a man aged 35 to 55 with gastric cancer. This chain joins TRBV30 and TRBJ2-2, with D tentatively TRBD1 (6 bases). Sequences were derived from peripheral blood, sampled from a patient treated with photon-based radiotherapy. The CDR3 bases are TGTGCCTGGAGTGTACTCAGGGGCCCCAGCGGGGAGCTGTTTTTT. This encodes CAWSVLRGPSGELFF.